The 2 T cell receptor beta chains given below trace back to one sample, sequenced in a study of vaccination and CD4 T cells after COVID-19. The assay that was used to sequence DNA from cultured CD4+ T cells was the Oncomine TCR Beta short-read assay. TCRdb reanalysed the PCR reads using MiXCR and keeps one entry per CDR3 protein. In the table there are roughly 26,000 distinct CDR3 sequences, around a third of which are singletons. Their cognate antigens are unknown. Time point meaning: late sampling 161 to 241 days after vaccination in three convalescent patients. Indicated treatment: approximately 11-day PBMC culture with coronavirus spike peptide pools or control peptides (ViraFEST assay). The starting material was CD4+ T cells from blood, cultured in vitro, obtained about 7 months after SARS-CoV-2 vaccination. The origin of the receptors is a human donor who had recovered from COVID-19.

The chain uses TRBV5-1 and TRBJ2-5, with D perhaps given as TRBD1 or TRBD2 (5 bases each). Germline V gene sequence: CDR1 SGHRS, CDR2 YFSETQ. With 3 bases removed from V and 3 bases from J, the gap between germline ends came to 9 bases. This CDR3 region has 13 residues. The CDR3 nucleotides read TGCGCCAGCAGCTCGGTGGGGGAAGAGACCCAGTACTTC. Its translation is CASSSVGEETQYF. The whole variable domain, filled in from reference TRBV5-1 and TRBJ2-5, reads KAGVTQTPRYLIKTRGQQVTLSCSPISGHRSVSWYQQTPGQGLQFLFEYFSETQRNKGNFPGRFSGRQFSNSRSEMNVSTLELGDSALYLCASSSVGEETQYFGPGTRLLVL.

The chain combines TRBV20-1 with TRBJ1-5; D gene uncertain. The CDR3 has 12 amino acids. Germline CDR1 reads DFQATT; CDR2 reads SNEGSKA (reference sequence). Trimming stripped 1 base from V and 7 bases from J, with 8 bases between. Here the CDR3 DNA reads TGCAGTGCTAGAGGGCCTGTGCAGCCCCAGCATTTT. Protein: CSARGPVQPQHF.